These 11 T cell receptor beta chains share one sample of origin, sequenced in a study of identical twins. TCRdb re-analysed the 5' RACE reads in MiXCR, keeping a single row per CDR3 protein. The sample carries about 530,000 distinct CDR3 sequences, 13% to 15% recorded once. Another study also made use of these data, one on yellow fever vaccine responses in identical twins.

The specimen sequenced was CD4+ T cells sorted from blood. The receptor set was obtained from a woman aged 18-30 years in good health.

This clonotype was counted a few times. This sequence joins TRBV6-1 and TRBJ2-1, with 8 bases aligning to TRBD2. Germline CDR1 is MNHNS and CDR2 is SASEGT. Trimming cost V 5 bases and J 4 bases; bases outside gene matches: 7. The CDR3 has 15 residues. The CDR3 loop reads CASSRSGKDYNEQFF. The CDR3 bases are TGTGCCAGCAGTCGTAGCGGGAAGGATTACAATGAGCAGTTCTTC.

This clonotype was detected a few times. This chain's CDR3 is CASSGTSGRAKLSGYNEQFF. The CDR3 nucleotides read TGTGCCAGCAGCGGCACTAGCGGGAGGGCCAAACTAAGCGGCTACAATGAGCAGTTCTTC. This chain uses TRBV13 with TRBJ2-1, with 13 bases aligning to TRBD2. Germline V gene data show CDR1 as PRHDT and CDR2 as FYEKMQ (reference sequence). Trimming took 5 bases from V and 3 from J; bases not matched to a gene: 16. The CDR3 spans 20 residues.

This clonotype was seen a few times. This chain connects TRBV20-1 to TRBJ2-5; 8 bases match TRBD2. The CDR3 is made up of 15 amino acids. Germline loops: CDR1 DFQATT, CDR2 SNEGSKA (reference sequence). The J segment lost 2 bases and the V segment lost 6 bases, leaving 11 bases of the junction unmatched. For the CDR3, the DNA is TGCAGTGCCAGTAAACTAGCGGTAGGACAAGAGACCCAGTACTTC. Protein product: CSASKLAVGQETQYF.

CDR3: CSAFSGGLAGGSSYNEQFF. CDR3 sequence (DNA): TGCAGTGCTTTTTCCGGGGGACTAGCGGGTGGGAGCTCCTACAATGAGCAGTTCTTC. V is TRBV20-1 and J is TRBJ2-1, with TRBD2 matching 12 bases. The V and J ends lost 5 bases and 0 bases, in that order; junction bases with no gene match: 14. The CDR3 covers 19 residues. Germline assignment: CDR1 DFQATT and CDR2 SNEGSKA (reference sequence).

This chain connects TRBV12-3 or TRBV12-4 to TRBJ2-1; either TRBD1 or TRBD2 may supply D (5 bases each). CDR3 length equals 15 residues. V dropped 4 bases and J dropped 7 bases, with 17 bases sitting between them. CDR3 DNA: TGTGCCAGCAGTTCGGGGCAGTCAATTCTGAATGAGCAGTTCTTC. It yields the protein CASSSGQSILNEQFF.

This clonotype was detected a few times. This sequence joins TRBV10-2 and TRBJ2-7; D possibly matches TRBD1 or TRBD2 (5 bases each). The CDR3 covers 15 residues. Germline V gene data show CDR1 as WSHSY and CDR2 as SAAADI. V lost 6 bases and J 0 bases, leaving 15 bases between the germline ends. CDR3 DNA: TGCGCCAGCAGACCCGGGACCCAAAGCTCCTACGAGCAGTACTTC. Translated: CASRPGTQSSYEQYF.

This clonotype was seen more than once but under ten times. The chain combines TRBV2 with TRBJ2-1, with 11 bases aligning to TRBD2. The V gene end was trimmed by 3 bases and the J gene end by 4 bases; junction bases not matched to a gene: 5. The germline V gene encodes CDR1 SNHLY and CDR2 FYNNEI. This CDR3 contains 16 residues. CDR3 amino acids: CASSDLAGGLYNEQFF. The CDR3 DNA sequence: TGTGCCAGCAGTGATCTAGCGGGGGGCCTATACAATGAGCAGTTCTTC.

This clonotype has a count of ten or more. The genes are TRBV12-3 or TRBV12-4 and TRBJ2-3; D gene ambiguous. Trimming took off 3 bases at V and 0 bases at J, with 13 bases between the two ends. This CDR3 comprises 16 residues. CDR3 in DNA: TGTGCCAGCAGTTTTAGGGCTAGAAGTAGCACAGATACGCAGTATTTT. Translating it yields CASSFRARSSTDTQYF.

The V gene is TRBV5-1, the J gene TRBJ2-7; 12 positions agree with TRBD1. Germline trimming cut 6 bases from V and 6 bases from J; bases unmatched to any gene: 7. The CDR3 spans 14 residues. The germline gives CDR1 SGHRS, CDR2 YFSETQ. CDR3 sequence reads: CASTSGTGGFEQYF. In nucleotides, the CDR3 is TGCGCCAGCACCTCCGGGACAGGGGGCTTCGAGCAGTACTTC. Combining the CDR3 with reference TRBV5-1 and TRBJ2-7 gives the whole variable domain KAGVTQTPRYLIKTRGQQVTLSCSPISGHRSVSWYQQTPGQGLQFLFEYFSETQRNKGNFPGRFSGRQFSNSRSEMNVSTLELGDSALYLCASTSGTGGFEQYFGPGTRLTVT.

This clonotype was counted between two and nine times. The rearrangement uses TRBV18 and TRBJ2-7, with a tentative D call TRBD1 (6 bases). Trimming cost V 8 bases and J 8 bases, with 22 bases left between them. The CDR3 is 14 residues long. From germline, CDR1 is KGHSH and CDR2 LQKENI. The CDR3 sequence: CASLNSNRALKQYF. The CDR3 DNA reads as TGTGCCAGCCTTAATTCGAACAGGGCCCTGAAGCAGTACTTC.

This clonotype was seen more than once but under ten times. V gene TRBV4-2 combines with J gene TRBJ1-2; no firm D call. V was clipped by 7 bases and J by 6 bases, with 33 bases between them. In germline, CDR1 is LGHNA, CDR2 YNFKEQ. The CDR3 consists of 19 residues. For the CDR3, the DNA is TGTGCCAGCAACCGGCCCGACGCCGTGGTGGCGGATCGGAGTCATGGCTACACCTTC. As protein: CASNRPDAVVADRSHGYTF.